The present entry profiles one T cell receptor beta chain with its context. The antigen remains unidentified. The read falls 3 residues short of the CDR3 end, and the missing part is taken from the germline J gene. This specimen belongs to a study of T cells in women clearing cervical HPV infection. Study-level findings and limits: T-cell numbers per sample were unknown and may explain richness differences. Controls had more TRBV6-7 (roughly 0.16%) than cases (approximately 0.11%).

Each participant carried one incident cervical HPV16 infection only. Clones were sequenced by immunoSEQ multiplex PCR, and TCRdb holds only the in-frame ones, with some missing. This table holds fewer than 35,000 clones. The germline V gene has CDR1 SGHTA and CDR2 FQGTGA. The CDR3 totals 15 residues. Trimming cost V 2 bases and J 1 base, with 9 bases left between them. This receptor was identified in a woman aged 18 to 69 with a cervical HPV16 infection that either progressed to CIN3+ or cleared (not recorded which). The source material was blood buffy coat. This chain connects TRBV7-3 to TRBJ1-3, with D possibly matching TRBD1 (5 bases). The CDR3 here is CASSLYAGSGNTIYF. Incomplete CDR3 DNA: TGTGCCAGCAGCTTATATGCAGGGTCTGGAAACACC.